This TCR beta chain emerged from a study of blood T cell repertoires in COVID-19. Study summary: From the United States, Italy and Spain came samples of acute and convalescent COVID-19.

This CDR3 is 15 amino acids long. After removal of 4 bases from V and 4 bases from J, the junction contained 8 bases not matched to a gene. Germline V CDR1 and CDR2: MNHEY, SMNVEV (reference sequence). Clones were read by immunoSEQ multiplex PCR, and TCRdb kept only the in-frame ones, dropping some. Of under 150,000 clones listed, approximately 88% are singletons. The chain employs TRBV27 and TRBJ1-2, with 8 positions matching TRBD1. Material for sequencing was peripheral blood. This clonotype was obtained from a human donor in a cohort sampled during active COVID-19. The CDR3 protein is CASSSGQGVAYGYTF. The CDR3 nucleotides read TGTGCCAGCAGTTCCGGACAGGGAGTGGCCTATGGCTACACCTTC.